One sample yielded the 16 T cell receptor beta chains listed below, sequenced in a study of technical replicates of blood from a handful of donors. Sequencing used immunoSEQ multiplex PCR; TCRdb keeps in-frame clones, though not all of them. The sample records around 68,000 clones, roughly 97% being singletons. Sequences were obtained from T cells isolated from PBMCs. The receptors shown here come from a human donor in good health.

The chain links TRBV4-3 to TRBJ1-4; D ambiguous. There are 15 residues in the CDR3. Germline V CDR1 and CDR2: LGHNA, YSLEER. V was cut by 0 bases and J by 2 bases, with 7 bases left in between. CDR3 nucleotide sequence: TGCGCCAGCAGCCAAGACATTCGGACTAATGAAAAACTGTTTTTT. It translates to CASSQDIRTNEKLFF.

The rearrangement links TRBV5-4 to TRBJ2-7; D is uncertain. This CDR3 is built from 14 residues. Germline V CDR1 and CDR2: SGHNT, YYREEE (reference sequence). Trimming cost V 7 bases and J 1 base, with 15 bases left between them. The CDR3 DNA reads TGTGCCAGCTCGTTTAAACCGGGTTCCTACGAGCAGTACTTC. Its protein product is CASSFKPGSYEQYF.

The chain recombines TRBV4-1 with TRBJ1-2, with 9 bases fitting TRBD1. The V gene end was trimmed by 3 bases and the J gene end by 5 bases; junction bases not matched to a gene: 4. CDR3 size: 14 residues. Looked up from germline, CDR1 is MGHRA and CDR2 is YSYEKL. CDR3 in amino acids: CASSQGQGSYGYTF. Written as DNA, the CDR3 is TGCGCCAGCAGCCAGGGACAGGGTAGTTATGGCTACACCTTC.

This clone came up once. The chain is built from TRBV10-1 and TRBJ2-1, with TRBD2 matching 11 bases. The germline gives CDR1 WNHNN, CDR2 SYGVQD (reference sequence). CDR3 length: 18 amino acids. V dropped 6 bases and J dropped 4; count of bases not matched to a gene: 14. CDR3 DNA: TGCGCCAGCAGCCCGACTAGCGGGAACCCCAACGCGTACAATGAGCAGTTCTTC. Encoded protein: CASSPTSGNPNAYNEQFF.

The J gene is TRBJ2-3, the V gene TRBV21-1; the table names TRBD1, a call not compared with the DNA. TRBV21-1 is described as a pseudogene. The CDR3 length is 16 residues. The CDR3: CASSKTGGKGTDTQYF. The CDR3 region has the DNA TGTGCCAGCAGCAAAACAGGGGGCAAGGGCACAGATACGCAGTATTTT.

The chain uses TRBV19 and TRBJ1-1; no firm D call. CDR3 length: 15 amino acids. Trimming cost V 3 bases and J 2 bases, with 13 bases left between them. Germline CDR1 reads LNHDA; CDR2 reads SQIVND (reference sequence). The CDR3 loop is CASSIRRRVNTEAFF. CDR3 nucleotide sequence: TGTGCCAGTAGTATTAGACGGAGGGTCAACACTGAAGCTTTCTTT.

This chain's CDR3 is CASSERLAVGNEKLFF. CDR3 nucleotides: TGTGCCAGCAGTGAAAGACTGGCAGTGGGTAATGAAAAACTGTTTTTT. The chain combines TRBV25-1 with TRBJ1-4, with D unresolved. Trimming left V 2 bases short and J 4 bases short, with 14 bases between. The V gene's germline CDR1 is MGHDK and CDR2 SYGVNS. The CDR3 covers 16 residues.

The genes are TRBV19 and TRBJ2-1; D remains unclear. Trimming took 1 base from V and 8 from J, leaving 9 bases between them. The CDR3 is 13 residues long. Germline lookup yields CDR1 LNHDA and CDR2 SQIVND (reference sequence). The CDR3 DNA reads as TGTGCCAGTAGTATAGTGGTAGCCCATGAGCAGTTCTTC. Its translation: CASSIVVAHEQFF.

This clone was detected once. V gene TRBV7-9 combines with J gene TRBJ2-1; D is undetermined. The CDR3 runs to 13 residues. The V end was cut by 5 bases, the J end by 0 bases, with 5 bases between. The germline V gene encodes CDR1 SEHNR and CDR2 FQNEAQ (reference sequence). CDR3 protein: CASSHSSYNEQFF. The CDR3 region has the DNA TGTGCCAGCAGCCATAGCTCCTACAATGAGCAGTTCTTC. The full variable domain, completed using reference TRBV7-9 and TRBJ2-1, is DTGVSQNPRHKITKRGQNVTFRCDPISEHNRLYWYRQTLGQGPEFLTYFQNEAQLEKSRLLSDRFSAERPKGSFSTLEIQRTEQGDSAMYLCASSHSSYNEQFFGPGTRLTVL.

The genes are TRBV7-6 and TRBJ1-1; D ambiguous. Deletions cut 4 bases from V and 4 bases from J, with 10 bases between. The CDR3 loop spans 13 amino acids. CDR1 is SGHVS and CDR2 is FNYEAQ in the germline V gene. The CDR3 sequence is CASSYAVFTEAFF. The DNA of the CDR3 is TGTGCCAGCAGCTACGCGGTCTTCACTGAAGCTTTCTTT.

This sequence joins TRBV2 and TRBJ2-2; D gene unclear. Trimming removed 2 bases at V and 7 bases at J, with 5 bases between. Germline assignment: CDR1 SNHLY and CDR2 FYNNEI. This CDR3 contains 12 residues. The CDR3, as DNA: TGTGCCAGCAGTGAACAGCGCGGGGAGCTGTTTTTT. Translation gives CASSEQRGELFF.

The chain uses TRBV6-5 and TRBJ2-7, with D perhaps matching TRBD2 (6 bases). The CDR3 has 14 residues. V lost 2 bases, J lost 2 bases, and 10 bases lay in between. Germline CDR1 and CDR2: MNHEY and SVGAGI. CDR3 bases: TGTGCCAGCAGTTACCTAGCGAGGGCCTACGAGCAGTACTTC. The encoded protein is CASSYLARAYEQYF.

This chain connects TRBV15 to TRBJ2-6; D may be TRBD1 (5 bases). The germline V and J ends were trimmed by 5 bases and 0 bases, with 17 bases remaining between them. Germline CDR1 is LNHNV and CDR2 is YYDKDF (reference sequence). This CDR3 is built from 18 residues. The CDR3 protein is CATSPATVLHSGANVLTF. The CDR3, as DNA: TGTGCCACCAGCCCCGCGACAGTACTCCACTCTGGGGCCAACGTCCTGACTTTC.

The rearrangement links TRBV7-2 to TRBJ2-7, with TRBD1 matching 8 bases. This CDR3 has 12 residues. V dropped 3 bases and J dropped 9; count of bases not matched to a gene: 4. Germline V gene sequence: CDR1 SGHTA, CDR2 FQGNSA. DNA for the CDR3: TGTGCCAGCAGCTTTGGACAGGGTGGGCAGTACTTC. As protein: CASSFGQGGQYF.

This sequence joins TRBV11-2 and TRBJ2-2, with a possible D match to TRBD1 (5 bases). Germline V gives CDR1 SGHAT, CDR2 FQNNGV. V dropped 5 bases and J dropped 4 bases, with 14 bases sitting between them. This CDR3 has 15 residues. CDR3 region: CASSDIRETTGELFF. The CDR3 coding sequence is TGTGCCAGCAGCGACATCAGGGAAACCACCGGGGAGCTGTTTTTT.

This chain connects TRBV6-5 to TRBJ1-1; D perhaps matches TRBD1 (5 bases). This CDR3 is 14 amino acids long. Germline V CDR1 and CDR2: MNHEY, SVGAGI. V lost 2 bases and J lost 4, with 11 bases in between. The chain's CDR3 is CASSYGLGATEAFF. Written as DNA, the CDR3 is TGTGCCAGCAGTTACGGCCTAGGGGCCACTGAAGCTTTCTTT.